This TCR beta chain comes out of a study of blood T cell repertoires in COVID-19. TCRdb keeps only in-frame clones here, not all; method: immunoSEQ multiplex PCR. Here the sample spans about 300,000 clones, around 88% being singletons. Germline V CDR1 and CDR2: DFQATT, SNEGSKA (reference sequence). The V end lost 3 bases, the J end lost 6 bases, and 10 bases lay between the germline ends. This CDR3 is 12 amino acids long. This TCR was sampled from a woman in her forties or fifties with acute or convalescent COVID-19. This sequence joins TRBV20-1 and TRBJ2-3; D is ambiguous. The sample was peripheral blood. CDR3 bases: TGCAGTGCTAGTGATCGTCGGGATACGCAGTATTTT. Translated: CSASDRRDTQYF.